These T cell receptor beta chains were read from a single sample in a study of identical twins. One entry per CDR3 protein, called by TCRdb with MiXCR from the 5' RACE reads. Of fewer than 350,000 distinct CDR3 sequences in the sample, around 8.8% are singletons; the top ten hold about 2.1%. These data also formed part of another study, on yellow fever vaccine responses in identical twins.

Specimen: memory (CD45RO+) T cells sorted from blood. These receptors all stem from a woman between 18 and 30 years old in good health. Both conserved end residues are part of each CDR3. Fields, in order: J gene, D gene, V gene, CDR3 protein. D genes are given only for firm matches.

j_call: TRBJ2-5
d_call: NA
v_call: TRBV5-1
cdr3_aa: CASSSNGDQETQYF

j_call: TRBJ2-1
d_call: NA
v_call: TRBV3-1
cdr3_aa: CASSQDRRPYYNEQFF

j_call: TRBJ2-3
d_call: NA
v_call: TRBV7-9
cdr3_aa: CASSLTVGYSDTQYF

j_call: TRBJ2-4
d_call: TRBD2
v_call: TRBV7-2
cdr3_aa: CASSLGGRENIQYF

j_call: TRBJ2-3
d_call: NA
v_call: TRBV4-2
cdr3_aa: CASSRGVRGLKYF

j_call: TRBJ2-1
d_call: TRBD2
v_call: TRBV28
cdr3_aa: CASSLFLRPSGGAGYEQFF

j_call: TRBJ2-2
d_call: NA
v_call: TRBV15
cdr3_aa: CATSRGFGGGTGELFF

j_call: TRBJ2-4
d_call: TRBD1
v_call: TRBV5-1
cdr3_aa: CASSFGDRENIQYF

j_call: TRBJ1-6
d_call: NA
v_call: TRBV18
cdr3_aa: CASSRENNSPLHF

j_call: TRBJ1-1
d_call: NA
v_call: TRBV7-2
cdr3_aa: CASSPSPTITEAFF

j_call: TRBJ1-5
d_call: NA
v_call: TRBV6-1
cdr3_aa: CASRGEGGNQPQHF

j_call: TRBJ2-1
d_call: TRBD2
v_call: TRBV7-8
cdr3_aa: CASSLEGTSGVSYNEQFF

j_call: TRBJ2-1
d_call: TRBD1
v_call: TRBV7-8
cdr3_aa: CASSLMGQGYNEQFF

j_call: TRBJ2-5
d_call: NA
v_call: TRBV20-1
cdr3_aa: CSVPGGSYQETQYF

j_call: TRBJ2-1
d_call: NA
v_call: TRBV9
cdr3_aa: CASSVAQAPYNEQFF

j_call: TRBJ2-1
d_call: NA
v_call: TRBV7-3
cdr3_aa: CASRRQVGSSYNEQFF

j_call: TRBJ2-3
d_call: NA
v_call: TRBV28
cdr3_aa: CASSTIWTQSTDTQYF

j_call: TRBJ2-5
d_call: NA
v_call: TRBV29-1
cdr3_aa: CSVESGDKTQYF

j_call: TRBJ2-2
d_call: TRBD2
v_call: TRBV9
cdr3_aa: CASSVSLAGGDTGELFF

j_call: TRBJ2-6
d_call: NA
v_call: TRBV12-3/TRBV12-4
cdr3_aa: CASSSGLVSGANVLTF

j_call: TRBJ1-2
d_call: NA
v_call: TRBV20-1
cdr3_aa: CSASGDRINYGYTF

j_call: TRBJ2-1
d_call: NA
v_call: TRBV27
cdr3_aa: CASSPPPQGNEQFF

j_call: TRBJ1-5
d_call: NA
v_call: TRBV12-3/TRBV12-4
cdr3_aa: CASSLLGPDQPQHF

j_call: TRBJ2-5
d_call: NA
v_call: TRBV9
cdr3_aa: CASSVGPVSETQYF

j_call: TRBJ2-5
d_call: TRBD1
v_call: TRBV20-1
cdr3_aa: CSARDREETQYF

j_call: TRBJ2-7
d_call: NA
v_call: TRBV7-9
cdr3_aa: CASSLVTMGARYEQYF

j_call: TRBJ2-1
d_call: TRBD1
v_call: TRBV3-1
cdr3_aa: CASSQFSGQPFRNEQFF

j_call: TRBJ1-3
d_call: TRBD1
v_call: TRBV4-1
cdr3_aa: CASSQEGQALGDTIYF

j_call: TRBJ2-5
d_call: TRBD2
v_call: TRBV5-1
cdr3_aa: CASSLVASGTPPETQYF

j_call: TRBJ2-1
d_call: TRBD2
v_call: TRBV7-3
cdr3_aa: CAISLGLAGGWSYNEQFF

j_call: TRBJ1-2
d_call: NA
v_call: TRBV5-1
cdr3_aa: CASSLGAGSFYGYTF

j_call: TRBJ2-1
d_call: TRBD2
v_call: TRBV20-1
cdr3_aa: CSAAGAEQFF

j_call: TRBJ1-5
d_call: NA
v_call: TRBV12-3/TRBV12-4
cdr3_aa: CASSLGGGRAQPQHF

j_call: TRBJ2-5
d_call: TRBD1
v_call: TRBV19
cdr3_aa: CASSTGTGAKTQYF

j_call: TRBJ1-5
d_call: NA
v_call: TRBV5-1
cdr3_aa: CASSLEPGSNQPQHF

j_call: TRBJ2-1
d_call: TRBD2
v_call: TRBV29-1
cdr3_aa: CSADGIIESGGGPYEQFF

j_call: TRBJ1-6
d_call: NA
v_call: TRBV18
cdr3_aa: CASSPTGTNNSPLHF

j_call: TRBJ2-1
d_call: NA
v_call: TRBV6-6
cdr3_aa: CASSYGYNEQFF

j_call: TRBJ1-1
d_call: TRBD1
v_call: TRBV20-1
cdr3_aa: CSARGLTGTNTEAFF

j_call: TRBJ2-5
d_call: NA
v_call: TRBV5-8
cdr3_aa: CASSFPQRSADF

j_call: TRBJ2-3
d_call: NA
v_call: TRBV27
cdr3_aa: CASSFGEITDTQYF

j_call: TRBJ2-1
d_call: NA
v_call: TRBV27
cdr3_aa: CASNRRGEDEQFF

j_call: TRBJ2-1
d_call: NA
v_call: TRBV6-1
cdr3_aa: CASNRNYNVQFF

j_call: TRBJ2-7
d_call: TRBD2
v_call: TRBV20-1
cdr3_aa: CSARAREGSEQYF

j_call: TRBJ2-1
d_call: NA
v_call: TRBV20-1
cdr3_aa: CSASDSLEQFF

j_call: TRBJ2-7
d_call: NA
v_call: TRBV6-5
cdr3_aa: CASSYKGQGGEQYF

j_call: TRBJ2-3
d_call: NA
v_call: TRBV18
cdr3_aa: CASSPPLGRDTQYF

j_call: TRBJ2-1
d_call: TRBD2
v_call: TRBV20-1
cdr3_aa: CSARDFSSGSLDEQFF

j_call: TRBJ2-6
d_call: NA
v_call: TRBV2
cdr3_aa: CASSYSPPGANVLTF

j_call: TRBJ1-1
d_call: NA
v_call: TRBV7-2
cdr3_aa: CASSLIGSLNTEAFF

j_call: TRBJ2-2
d_call: NA
v_call: TRBV19
cdr3_aa: CASSPPTWGPSGELFF

j_call: TRBJ2-5
d_call: TRBD1
v_call: TRBV7-8
cdr3_aa: CASSPLTGVQETQYF

j_call: TRBJ1-1
d_call: NA
v_call: TRBV5-1
cdr3_aa: CASSSQDGNTEAFF

j_call: TRBJ2-3
d_call: TRBD2
v_call: TRBV14
cdr3_aa: CASSPRASGRTDTQYF

j_call: TRBJ2-5
d_call: NA
v_call: TRBV11-2
cdr3_aa: CASKKNSGQETQYF